These 13 T cell receptor beta chains came from one sample sequenced in a study of T-cell memory formation after mild COVID-19. MiXCR, run by TCRdb on the 5' RACE reads, gives a single entry per CDR3 protein. The sample contains tens of thousands of distinct CDR3 sequences, roughly 8% of which appear only once. Sequencing used PBMCs or a T cell subset sorted from them (not recorded which). The source is a man aged 18 to 35 who had mild COVID-19 (a few samples of this study predate the infection). Cell type and time point are not known.

This clonotype was counted a single time. An end of the junction differs from the germline gene, which may be a read error. V is TRBV29-1 and J is TRBJ1-1; D call uncertain. Germline CDR1 is SQVTM and CDR2 is ANQGSEA. The CDR3 is made up of 12 amino acids. The CDR3 region is CSVGTVNTEALF. The CDR3 DNA sequence: TGCAGCGTTGGAACGGTGAACACTGAAGCTTTATTT.

The chain joins TRBV7-3 to TRBJ2-6, with a weak D call TRBD1 (5 bases). This CDR3 is built from 16 residues. Germline CDR1 reads SGHTA; CDR2 reads FQGTGA. V shed 4 bases and J shed 2 bases, with 12 bases lying between them. The CDR3 is CASSSPLGAGANVLTF. The CDR3 region has the DNA TGTGCCAGCAGCTCCCCCTTAGGGGCTGGGGCCAACGTCCTGACTTTC.

V usage is TRBV7-8 and J usage is TRBJ2-7; TRBD1 is a possible D gene (8 bases). This CDR3 is built from 15 residues. V lost 1 base, J lost 6 bases, and 16 bases lay in between. Per the germline V gene, CDR1 is SGHVS and CDR2 is FQNEAQ. CDR3 nucleotides: TGTGCCAGCAGCTTAGGCAGGGGGCGCGGGAGCGAGCAGTACGTC. It is translated as CASSLGRGRGSEQYV.

The V and J genes are TRBV18 and TRBJ2-1; unclear D gene. Trimming removed 0 bases at V and 5 bases at J, with 5 bases between. The CDR3 has 13 amino acids. Germline V lookup: CDR1 KGHSH, CDR2 LQKENI. CDR3 amino acids: CASSPPGNNEQFF. For the CDR3, the DNA is TGTGCCAGCTCACCACCGGGGAACAATGAGCAGTTCTTC. Filled out from reference TRBV18 and TRBJ2-1, the complete variable domain reads NAGVMQNPRHLVRRRGQEARLRCSPMKGHSHVYWYRQLPEEGLKFMVYLQKENIIDESGMPKERFSAEFPKEGPSILRIQQVVRGDSAAYFCASSPPGNNEQFFGPGTRLTVL.

The genes are TRBV7-2 and TRBJ2-7; 8 bases align to TRBD1. The CDR3 sequence is 15 residues long. V shed 5 bases and J 2 bases; nucleotides not matched to a gene: 8. Germline lookup yields CDR1 SGHTA and CDR2 FQGNSA. This CDR3 is CASSAPHRGTYEQYF. CDR3 coding DNA: TGTGCCAGCAGCGCGCCCCACAGGGGGACCTACGAGCAGTACTTC.

This chain joins TRBV4-3 and TRBJ2-5; D is possibly TRBD2 (5 bases). Germline CDR1 reads LGHNA; CDR2 reads YSLEER. The V and J ends lost 0 bases and 5 bases respectively, with 16 bases between them. This CDR3 has 16 amino acids. The CDR3 loop reads CASSQDTNKRVETQYF. The CDR3 DNA is TGCGCCAGCAGCCAAGATACGAATAAGAGGGTGGAGACCCAGTACTTC.

This clonotype was observed a few times. The rearrangement links TRBV4-1 to TRBJ1-2, with TRBD1 matching 12 bases. Germline lookup yields CDR1 MGHRA and CDR2 YSYEKL. CDR3 size: 17 residues. V trimming: 1 base; J trimming: 6 bases; junction bases outside the gene matches: 9. CDR3: CASSQAPGQGARDGYTF. Here the CDR3 DNA reads TGCGCCAGCAGCCAAGCGCCGGGACAGGGGGCGAGAGATGGCTACACCTTC.

The chain carries TRBV7-8 and TRBJ2-5; TRBD2 matches at 12 bases. Trimming cost V 3 bases and J 4 bases; bases outside gene matches: 6. Germline CDR1 SGHVS, CDR2 FQNEAQ. This CDR3 is 16 amino acids long. CDR3 sequence reads: CASSFIRTSGVETQYF. CDR3 DNA sequence: TGTGCCAGCAGCTTTATACGGACTAGCGGGGTAGAGACCCAGTACTTC.

By share, this clonotype ranks as medium-sized. The CDR3 loop reads CASSSYYEQYF. The CDR3 nucleotides read TGTGCCAGCAGCTCCTACTACGAGCAGTACTTC. The chain is built from TRBV5-6 and TRBJ2-7; no clear D. The V end was cut by 3 bases, the J end by 3 bases, with 4 bases between. Germline V gene sequence: CDR1 SGHDT, CDR2 YYEEEE. This CDR3 comprises 11 residues. The full variable domain, rest sourced from reference TRBV5-6 and TRBJ2-7, is DAGVTQSPTHLIKTRGQQVTLRCSPKSGHDTVSWYQQALGQGPQFIFQYYEEEERQRGNFPDRFSGHQFPNYSSELNVNALLLGDSALYLCASSSYYEQYFGPGTRLTVT.

This clonotype has more than one count but fewer than ten. The V gene is TRBV10-1, the J gene TRBJ1-1, with no clear D. The V end was cut by 3 bases, the J end by 7 bases, with 9 bases between. The CDR3 runs to 12 residues. The germline CDR1 and CDR2 sequences are WNHNN and SYGVQD (reference sequence). The CDR3 DNA reads as TGCGCCAGCAGTGATAGTGCGCTTGAAGCTTTCTTT. Its protein product is CASSDSALEAFF.

This clonotype was found many times. The CDR3, as DNA: TGTGCCAGCGACAGGGTCGATGAGCAGTTCTTC. This encodes CASDRVDEQFF. The chain couples TRBV7-2 to TRBJ2-1; 7 positions match TRBD1. Germline loops: CDR1 SGHTA, CDR2 FQGNSA. CDR3 size: 11 residues. V was clipped by 8 bases and J by 8 bases; unmatched bases: 3.

The chain links TRBV11-2 to TRBJ1-2; 9 nucleotides line up with TRBD1. Germline V gene data show CDR1 as SGHAT and CDR2 as FQNNGV. V lost 5 bases, J lost 5 bases, and 6 bases stayed unmatched. This CDR3 contains 14 residues. DNA of the CDR3: TGTGCCAGCAGCAGAGGACAGGGGCTTTATGGCTACACCTTC. Translated, it gives CASSRGQGLYGYTF.

This clonotype was counted a few times. The chain combines TRBV7-2 with TRBJ1-6; the D is unclear. Germline V gene lookup returns CDR1 SGHTA and CDR2 FQGNSA. CDR3 length: 13 amino acids. The ends were cut back, 5 bases at V and 7 bases at J, with 9 bases in the middle. The CDR3 nucleotides read TGTGCCAGCAGCACGAACCGGAATTCACCCCTCCACTTT. It is translated as CASSTNRNSPLHF.